This T cell receptor (beta chain) was recovered during a study of cytomegalovirus exposure and HLA in healthy donors (dated by TCRdb to between 2016 and 2019). General notes on the study: An earlier analysis of approximately 640 of the donors reported 250 to 300 Gb of sequence data and around 110 million unique TCR beta sequences from approximately 180 million T cells. To study patterns of TCR occurrence, a later analysis re-analyzed previously published TCR beta repertoires from more than 550 donors and added high-resolution HLA genotyping. The number of donors typed differed by locus, with roughly 620-640 for A, B, C, DRB1 and DQB1, around 560 for DQA1, about 610 for DPA1, and under 490 for DPB1. The study aimed to test whether cataloging public T cell receptors could reveal signatures of past pathogen exposure. Across some 400 genotyped donors of the cohort, an average of about 250,000 unique TCR beta nucleotide sequences per donor were sequenced, and roughly 20% of those sequences were non-productive. Both class I and class II loci were covered by HLA typing, at four-digit resolution. In an earlier analysis of 587 of the donors, high-throughput TCR beta sequencing was used to judge whether each TCR beta V gene segment behaved as functional or pseudogenic. Besides the first cohort of some 670 subjects, a separate validation cohort made up of 120 or so different subjects was used. Using immunosequencing, the study profiled T cell repertoires from about 650 subjects and related those repertoires to cytomegalovirus serostatus. Genome-wide SNP genotypes for about 60% of the 666 donors were used in a later genetic analysis, which treated that subset as a discovery cohort. All discovery cohort repertoires had been generated on a single sequencing platform. High-throughput TCR immunosequencing, statistical association of individual TCRs with disease status, and machine learning were combined to predict cytomegalovirus infection status. Of the roughly 420 genotyped donors, less than 85% were placed in the genetic ancestry cluster associated with self-reported Caucasian donors. About 5 DR-DQ haplotypes were handled as single units for association and clustering, since linkage in the cohort was strong. Around 320 gigabases of sequencing data and approximately 93 million unique TCR sequences were included in an early release covering roughly 600 HLA-typed donors. Donor age, sex, ethnicity and CMV serostatus were compiled together with the repertoire data. Rather than drawing on any new phenotypic data, the later analysis identified candidate immune exposures from TCR beta sequences and the way those sequences occurred across donors. The full study reports these points: An association between a missense DCLRE1C variant and V-gene and J-gene trimming of TCR beta chains was found in a later genetic analysis and replicated in an independent cohort. The earlier analysis of approximately 590 of the donors excluded seventeen rarely observed V segments, including chromosome 9 orphons, because counts were too low. A further reported finding was that TCR beta sequences accurately predicted the HLA-A and HLA-B alleles for most subjects in the first cohort. A later analysis associated about 16,000 TCR beta sequences with specific HLA alleles at a false discovery rate of 0.05. Presence/absence analyses assumed roughly uniform sequencing depth across donors, an assumption that may not hold. The authors suggested that the approach could potentially be extended to other disease states and immunological phenotypes. A later genetic analysis reported fewer N-insertions in productive TCRs among donors in an Asian-associated ancestry cluster than the roughly 650-donor mean. A cluster of highly shared sequence variants was judged likely to be a technical artifact of the sequencing pipeline. In a later analysis, the rate of TCR association differed among HLA loci, with DRB1 alleles having the most associated TCRs and HLA-C alleles having the fewest. In an earlier analysis of roughly 500 of the donors, most TCR beta V segments appeared in productive rearrangements about 90% or about 30% of the time, broadly matching IMGT annotations. Because the 87-base-pair reads could not distinguish some IMGT-functional V segments, including TRBV6-2 and TRBV6-3, those segments were excluded. When HLA alleles, especially DR and DQ, strongly co-occurred, TCR associations were difficult to assign to individual alleles. Cytomegalovirus status was reported to be diagnosed by the classifier with high specificity and sensitivity in both the original and validation cohorts. In a later analysis, most CMV-associated TCR beta chains were found to appear HLA-restricted, with HLA associations seemingly driven largely by CMV exposure. The study gave a list of 150 to 200 TCR beta chains associated with cytomegalovirus. This cohort had only TCR beta chains sequenced, and the lack of alpha or paired-chain data limited which features could be detected. Correlated functional status among segregating V segments might be attributable to linkage disequilibrium, but an unknown experimental factor could not be ruled out. Because HLA typing was missing for some donors at each locus, association tests included only the typed subset. In a later analysis, HLA-associated TCR beta chains were found to be more clonally expanded and to have lower generation probabilities than equally common non-associated chains. In vitro tests confirmed that a few of the cytomegalovirus-associated TCR beta chains recognize cytomegalovirus antigens. In a later analysis, several top co-occurrence clusters were reported to appear linked to parvovirus B19, influenza, CMV and Epstein-Barr virus. For the cohort, immune exposure information was limited to CMV serostatus. Across donors, most TCR sequences were observed very rarely, whereas some public TCRs were present in many individuals.

As regards this clone: The antigen this receptor binds is unknown. Within one base of it there is no much larger clone, and no base qualities were kept.

The CDR3 starts with the cysteine, ends with the phenylalanine, and has 17 residues. Only the CDR3 DNA stays, 51 bases, in frame from base 1. V is trimmed back by 5 bases and J by 2 bases, and the junction contains 12 bases that no gene match accounts for. The germline V gene (reference sequence) sets CDR1 to SSHAT and CDR2 to FNYEAQ. Preparation of the library involved the immunoSEQ multiplex PCR assay. For the multiplex PCR, a mixture combining 60 forward primers for TCR Vbeta segments and 13 reverse primers for TCR Jbeta segments was used. The CDR3 region of rearranged TCR beta genes was amplified from genomic DNA with a multiplex PCR assay. On the Illumina HiSeq System, the amplified TCR beta libraries were sequenced as 87-base-pair reads. The authors' pipeline ran thus. A later analysis tallied approximately 87 million unique TCR beta chains across the 666 repertoires, and some 10 million of those chains were shared by two or more donors. Raw reads were error-corrected and collapsed into unique sequences by a nearest-neighbor algorithm in which closely related sequences were merged to remove PCR and sequencing errors. CDR3 sequences were aligned to IMGT reference sequences to assign V, D and J gene segments. Each retained sequence needed at least a six-nucleotide match to both a V gene segment and a J gene segment. Rearrangements were called productive when the CDR3 lacked stop codons and stayed in frame with V and J; all others were non-productive. Following IMGT convention, CDR3 was defined as the stretch from the second conserved V-encoded cysteine up to the conserved J-encoded phenylalanine. The earlier analysis of some 600 of the donors excluded sequences that lacked an unambiguous match to a single V gene segment. An earlier analysis of approximately 590 of the donors called V segments functional above 56.7% productive rearrangements and segregating when the between-donor standard deviation exceeded 5%. A statistical classification framework was built for diagnosing cytomegalovirus status from the catalog of TCR beta chain sequences. In a later analysis, V and J genes were assigned by comparing TCR nucleotide sequences against IMGT/GENE-DB human TR gene sequences. A later analysis assigned CDR3 sequences and most-parsimonious VDJ recombination scenarios with the TCRdist pipeline. In a later analysis, every TCR beta chain was defined by the combination of its CDR3 amino acid sequence and its V-gene family, and reads without a unique V-gene family were dropped. As a way to deal with suspected cross-contamination and a sequencing artifact, a later analysis dropped hundreds of nucleotide sequences that were highly shared and had low generation probability. In a later analysis, a clonal expansion index was calculated for each public chain from normalized within-repertoire ranks of inferred template counts. Generation probabilities in a later analysis came from a VDJ recombination model fitted to out-of-frame rearrangements, and those results were checked against IGoR. A later analysis scored TCR-TCR, TCR-HLA and TCR-CMV co-occurrence with hypergeometric tests, applying a repertoire-size bias correction to TCR pairs. False discovery rates were estimated in a later analysis by permuting HLA or CMV assignments 20 times. In a later analysis, co-occurring TCRs were grouped using DBSCAN, with TCRdist sequence similarity added in when clustering inside HLA-allele-positive subsets. Co-occurrence clustering excluded repertoires with fewer than 30,000 or more than 120,000 public chains, plus five with anomalous nucleotide sharing. The clones in this table, taken by TCRdb from immuneACCESS, are in-frame only. Not every clone is retained; where verified, under half of the shortfall comes from an unresolved V gene, and the cause of the rest is unknown. The DNA gave D and trimming, while V, J and clone size come from that table. The sample table contains roughly 69,000 clones; only one count was recorded for 65% to 70% of them. The ten biggest clones cover 12% to 15% of the sample.

The cohort was made up of about 670 healthy bone marrow donors. All cohort members were sampled while nominally healthy, although unrecorded immune exposures were likely present. The donor was CMV seropositive and was included in the group of 300 or so seropositive cohort members. Every donor gave a peripheral blood sample, and the peripheral blood mononuclear cells from that sample were used for TCR beta sequencing. The Qiagen DNeasy Blood Extraction Kit was used to extract genomic DNA from the blood cell samples. The V gene is TRBV7-7 and the J gene is TRBJ2-3; 8 bases in the junction line up with TRBD2. The receptor's source is a male donor in good health and CMV-seropositive. Material: PBMCs. The encoded CDR3 is CASSPELERGLTDTQYF. The nucleotide sequence reads as follows: TGTGCCAGCAGCCCCGAGTTAGAGCGGGGGCTCACAGATACGCAGTATTTT.